These 14 T cell receptor beta chains were all obtained from the same sample, sequenced in a study of glioma-infiltrating T cells (dated by TCRdb to the mid-2010s). These reads were obtained on an Illumina MiSeq. TCR alpha and beta CDR3 regions were amplified with the iRepertoire nested amplicon-rescue multiplex PCR (arm-PCR) platform from RNA. TCRdb took the public reads, trimmed them with fastp at Q25, ran MiXCR for clone calling and kept in-frame beta chains. Rows with one shared CDR3 protein collapse into an entry with the most common genes and DNA. The table for this sample lists over 120,000 distinct CDR3 sequences; 39% of them were counted only once. The ten largest clones take up around 18% of the sample. What was sequenced was glioma tissue, nonneoplastic brain tissue, or PBMCs (not recorded which). The receptors stem from a human donor with low-grade glioma or glioblastoma, undergoing nonglioma brain surgery, or in good health (not recorded which).

At least ten counts were recorded for this clonotype. The chain combines TRBV29-1 with TRBJ2-3; 10 bases fit TRBD1. Losses at the gene ends were 2 bases for V and 6 bases for J; bases not matched to a gene: 8. The CDR3 is 15 residues long. The germline V gene has CDR1 SQVTM and CDR2 ANQGSEA. CDR3 amino acids: CSVEKPGQGSDTQYF. In DNA form, the CDR3 reads TGCAGCGTTGAAAAACCGGGACAGGGGTCCGATACGCAGTATTTT.

In this sample, this clonotype turned up a few times. This chain uses TRBV7-9 with TRBJ2-3; D gene uncertain. This CDR3 is built from 12 residues. Germline CDR1 reads SEHNR; CDR2 reads FQNEAQ (reference sequence). Trimming took 3 bases from V and 4 from J, leaving 5 bases between them. This CDR3 is CASSFQPDTQYF. The CDR3 DNA follows: TGTGCCAGCAGCTTCCAGCCAGATACGCAGTATTTT.

The chain uses TRBV20-1 and TRBJ2-6, with D perhaps TRBD1 (6 bases). V lost 0 bases to trimming and J lost 2 bases, with 8 bases between them. CDR1 and CDR2 (germline): DFQATT, SNEGSKA (reference sequence). The CDR3 sequence is 15 residues long. DNA for the CDR3: TGCAGTGCTAGAGAACAGGGCGCTGGGGCCAACGTCCTGACTTTC. It specifies CSAREQGAGANVLTF.

A remark on this clonotype: The germline gene is not matched at one end of the junction; a read error may be the cause. V usage is TRBV28 and J usage is TRBJ2-5; D gene uncertain. The CDR3 sequence is 15 residues long. CDR1 MDHEN and CDR2 SYDVKM come from the germline V gene. This CDR3 is CASSSQITVQETRYF. CDR3 in DNA: TGTGCCAGCAGTTCCCAGATTACGGTACAAGAGACCCGGTACTTC.

This clonotype was seen at least ten times. The chain combines TRBV20-1 with TRBJ2-5; a weak D match, TRBD1 (7 bases). This CDR3 comprises 12 residues. Per germline, CDR1 DFQATT and CDR2 SNEGSKA (reference sequence). Between the trimmed V and J ends, which lost 6 bases and 4 bases, there was a span of 12 bases. CDR3 coding DNA: TGCAGTGCAAACAGGGGAGGAGAGACCCAGTACTTC. Protein: CSANRGGETQYF.

The V and J genes are TRBV7-9 and TRBJ2-7, with D tentatively TRBD1 (6 bases). Looked up from germline, CDR1 is SEHNR and CDR2 is FQNEAQ (reference sequence). The CDR3 sequence is 15 residues long. The germline V and J ends were trimmed by 5 bases and 4 bases, with 18 bases remaining between them. The CDR3: CASSGRYGTLYEQYF. The CDR3 DNA sequence: TGTGCCAGCAGCGGGAGATACGGGACACTTTACGAGCAGTACTTC.

This chain joins TRBV6-2 or TRBV6-3 and TRBJ2-1; D gene unclear. The ends were cut back, 6 bases at V and 0 bases at J, with 15 bases in the middle. CDR3 length: 16 residues. CDR1 is MNHEY and CDR2 is SVGEGT in the germline V gene. In DNA, the CDR3 is TGTGCCAGCAGAATTGGTGGATTCAGCTCCTACAATGAGCAGTTCTTC. Amino acid sequence: CASRIGGFSSYNEQFF.

This clonotype was counted ten times or more. CDR3 loop: CASSYSDRNEAFF. DNA for the CDR3: TGTGCCAGCAGTTACTCAGACAGGAATGAAGCTTTCTTT. V is TRBV6-2 or TRBV6-3 and J is TRBJ1-1; maybe TRBD1 (6 bases). Trimming pared 0 bases from V and 7 bases from J, leaving 9 bases between. Germline V gene sequence: CDR1 MNHEY, CDR2 SVGEGT. The CDR3 has 13 amino acids.

The chain carries TRBV12-3 or TRBV12-4 and TRBJ2-1; D uncertain. Deletions cut 3 bases from V and 8 bases from J, with 11 bases between. CDR3 length: 13 residues. This CDR3 reads CASSLLYPDEQFF. The CDR3 DNA follows: TGTGCCAGCAGTTTGTTGTACCCGGATGAGCAGTTCTTC.

This clonotype was counted only a few times. The chain recombines TRBV20-1 with TRBJ1-1; 7 bases agree with TRBD1. J was trimmed by 5 bases and V by 8 bases; bases with no gene match: 2. The germline V gene has CDR1 DFQATT and CDR2 SNEGSKA (reference sequence). The CDR3 contains 10 residues. The CDR3 bases are TGCAGTCCGACAGGGACTGAAGCTTTCTTT. Its translation: CSPTGTEAFF.

This clonotype has a count of ten or more. The DNA for the CDR3 is TGTGCCAGCAGCCCGAACAGGGGCGAGACCCAGTACTTC. Residues: CASSPNRGETQYF. V and J are TRBV7-2 and TRBJ2-5, with 7 bases matching TRBD1. The CDR3 has 13 amino acids. Germline trimming cut 5 bases from V and 5 bases from J; bases unmatched to any gene: 5. The germline gives CDR1 SGHTA, CDR2 FQGNSA.

This clonotype has only a few counts. One junction end disagrees with the germline gene, perhaps due to a read error. This CDR3 is CTSRRGIHEQYF. As DNA, the CDR3 is TGTACCAGCAGGAGGGGGATCCACGAGCAGTACTTC. The chain couples TRBV27 to TRBJ2-7, with D perhaps matching TRBD1 or TRBD2 (6 bases each). Germline loops: CDR1 MNHEY, CDR2 SMNVEV (reference sequence). The CDR3 consists of 12 residues.

This clonotype was counted a single time. CDR3 sequence reads: CASSQEFRNEQFF. CDR3 sequence (DNA): TGTGCCAGCAGCCAAGAGTTTCGCAATGAGCAGTTCTTC. The rearrangement links TRBV7-9 to TRBJ2-1; D gene ambiguous. Germline V CDR1 and CDR2: SEHNR, FQNEAQ (reference sequence). This CDR3 is 13 amino acids long. The germline V and J ends were trimmed by 5 bases and 6 bases, with 11 bases remaining between them.

This rearrangement joins TRBV7-2 to TRBJ2-1, with 8 nucleotides matching TRBD2. Germline values: CDR1 SGHTA, CDR2 FQGNSA. The CDR3 is 15 residues long. V shed 2 bases, J shed 2 bases, and the junction held 2 bases outside the gene matches. DNA for the CDR3: TGTGCCAGCAGCTTATCACTAGCGGCCTACAATGAGCAGTTCTTC. Residues: CASSLSLAAYNEQFF.